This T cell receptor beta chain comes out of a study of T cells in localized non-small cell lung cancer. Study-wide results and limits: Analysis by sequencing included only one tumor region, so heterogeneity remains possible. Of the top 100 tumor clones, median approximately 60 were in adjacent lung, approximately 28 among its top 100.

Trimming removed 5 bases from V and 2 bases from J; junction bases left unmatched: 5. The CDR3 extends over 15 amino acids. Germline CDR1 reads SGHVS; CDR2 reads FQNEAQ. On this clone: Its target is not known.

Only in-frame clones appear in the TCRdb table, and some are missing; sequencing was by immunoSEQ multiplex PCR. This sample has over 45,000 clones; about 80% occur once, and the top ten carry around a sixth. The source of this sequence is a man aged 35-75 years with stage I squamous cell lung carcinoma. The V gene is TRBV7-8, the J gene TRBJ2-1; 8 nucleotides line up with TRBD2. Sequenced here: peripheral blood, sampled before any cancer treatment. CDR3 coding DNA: TGTGCCAGCAGCCCCCGGGGGGGTGCCTACAATGAGCAGTTCTTC. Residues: CASSPRGGAYNEQFF.